The 31 T cell receptor beta chains presented below share a single source sample, sequenced in a study of patients and donors after allogeneic stem cell transplantation (TCRdb year 2020). The library was obtained by RT-PCR. The data were produced on a NextSeq 550. TCRdb passed the public sequencing reads through fastp at Q25 and MiXCR, retaining productive beta sequences. Entries are consolidated by CDR3 protein sequence, retaining the most common genes and DNA. The sample table contains about 960,000 distinct CDR3 sequences; only one count was recorded for about a sixth of them. Of the sample, around 6% is held by the ten largest clones. Sequenced: blood, either unsorted or a sorted T cell fraction (not recorded which). These receptors originate from a human donor who was either an allogeneic HSCT recipient or a stem cell or donor lymphocyte infusion donor (not recorded which). It is not recorded whose cells these are; they may come from a transplant donor.

This clonotype was detected a few times. This sequence joins TRBV30 and TRBJ1-2; the match to TRBD1 covers 7 bases. The junction had 1 base not matched to a gene; V was cut back by 5 bases and J by 4 bases. Germline CDR1 GTSNPN, CDR2 SVGIG (reference sequence). This CDR3 is 11 amino acids long. DNA for the CDR3: TGTGCCTGGGACAGGGTCTATGGCTACACCTTC. Protein product: CAWDRVYGYTF.

Comment on this clonotype: Germline and junction disagree at one end, which may indicate a read error. CDR3 in amino acids: CANSFLVGTPRGETQYF. Here the CDR3 DNA reads TGTGCCAACAGTTTCCTAGTAGGGACCCCTCGGGGAGAGACCCAGTACTTC. This chain links TRBV12-3 or TRBV12-4 with TRBJ2-5; possibly TRBD1 or TRBD2 for D (5 bases each). The CDR3 length is 17 residues.

The chain links TRBV29-1 to TRBJ1-1, with a tentative D call TRBD1 (6 bases). Deletions cut 0 bases from V and 5 bases from J, with 19 bases between. The V gene's germline CDR1 is SQVTM and CDR2 ANQGSEA. CDR3 length: 16 residues. CDR3 nucleotides: TGCAGCGTTGAAGATCTGGGCAGGGGACTTGGAACTGAAGCTTTCTTT. Translated: CSVEDLGRGLGTEAFF.

The chain recombines TRBV24-1 with TRBJ2-2; 8 bases align to TRBD1. With V trimmed by 9 bases and J by 4 bases, 6 bases remained unmatched. The germline V gene encodes CDR1 KGHDR and CDR2 SFDVKD. The CDR3 totals 14 residues. CDR3 sequence reads: CATDPGGGTGELFF. The CDR3 DNA reads TGTGCCACCGACCCAGGGGGCGGCACCGGGGAGCTGTTTTTT.

This clonotype was recorded at least ten times. The rearrangement joins TRBV12-3 or TRBV12-4 to TRBJ2-2; D unresolved. Trimming took off 5 bases at V and 6 bases at J, with 7 bases between the two ends. The CDR3 sequence is 12 residues long. The chain's CDR3 is CASSPTPGELFF. Here the CDR3 DNA reads TGTGCCAGCAGTCCCACGCCCGGGGAGCTGTTTTTT.

The chain couples TRBV20-1 to TRBJ1-3; D gene uncertain. This CDR3 contains 13 residues. The germline V and J ends were trimmed by 1 base and 0 bases, with 4 bases remaining between them. Germline V gives CDR1 DFQATT, CDR2 SNEGSKA (reference sequence). The CDR3 DNA reads as TGCAGTGCTAGAGCCGTCTCTGGAAACACCATATATTTT. Protein: CSARAVSGNTIYF.

The genes are TRBV5-6 and TRBJ2-3; D unresolved. Trimming pared 0 bases from V and 2 bases from J, leaving 13 bases between. The CDR3 has 16 residues. CDR1 is SGHDT and CDR2 is YYEEEE in the germline V gene. Here the CDR3 DNA reads TGTGCCAGCAGCTTGGAACGTGGGTTTAACACAGATACGCAGTATTTT. Translation: CASSLERGFNTDTQYF.

This clonotype was detected only a few times. The chain employs TRBV12-3 or TRBV12-4 and TRBJ1-3, with a weak D call TRBD1 (5 bases). With 3 bases removed from V and 3 bases from J, the gap between germline ends came to 9 bases. This CDR3 region has 14 residues. CDR3 DNA: TGTGCCAGCAGTTTCCCAGGGAGTGGAAACACCATATATTTT. It specifies CASSFPGSGNTIYF.

The J gene is TRBJ2-7, the V gene TRBV7-9; unclear D gene. The CDR3 spans 13 residues. Germline V lookup: CDR1 SEHNR, CDR2 FQNEAQ (reference sequence). V was trimmed by 1 base and J by 6 bases, leaving 10 bases between them. The CDR3 sequence: CASSLGRRGEQYF. CDR3 sequence (DNA): TGTGCCAGCAGCTTAGGTCGGAGAGGCGAGCAGTACTTC.

This clonotype was detected many times. The genes are TRBV29-1 and TRBJ2-1; no clear D. The germline CDR1 and CDR2 sequences are SQVTM and ANQGSEA. CDR3 length: 13 residues. V lost 2 bases and J 4 bases, leaving 9 bases between the germline ends. The CDR3 region has the DNA TGCAGCGTTGAAATGGTAACATACAATGAGCAGTTCTTC. Translating it yields CSVEMVTYNEQFF.

The rearrangement uses TRBV20-1 and TRBJ2-1; perhaps D is TRBD1 or TRBD2 (6 bases each). The germline gives CDR1 DFQATT, CDR2 SNEGSKA (reference sequence). The CDR3 has 14 amino acids. V was pared by 7 bases and J by 3 bases, with 16 bases between. The DNA of the CDR3 is TGCAGTGTTGGGGGGCCCATCATCTACAATGAGCAGTTCTTC. Translation gives CSVGGPIIYNEQFF.

J is TRBJ2-3 and V is TRBV2; 11 bases line up with TRBD2. Germline CDR1 SNHLY, CDR2 FYNNEI. The CDR3 is 15 residues long. Trimming cost V 6 bases and J 3 bases; bases outside gene matches: 5. The CDR3 region is CASRAGLAVTDTQYF. The CDR3 nucleotides are TGTGCCAGCAGGGCGGGACTAGCGGTGACAGATACGCAGTATTTT.

V gene TRBV2 combines with J gene TRBJ2-7; D ambiguous. CDR1 is SNHLY and CDR2 is FYNNEI in the germline V gene. CDR3 length: 15 residues. V was shortened by 7 bases and J by 0 bases, with 16 bases between the two germline ends. The CDR3 spells CASTVQRTSSYEQYF. The DNA for the CDR3 is TGTGCCAGCACGGTTCAACGAACCTCCTCCTACGAGCAGTACTTC.

In its sample, this clonotype was seen a few times. This rearrangement joins TRBV5-1 to TRBJ2-6, with 11 nucleotides matching TRBD1. Germline V gives CDR1 SGHRS, CDR2 YFSETQ. The CDR3 sequence is 17 residues long. Trimming at V came to 3 bases and at J to 4 bases, leaving 6 bases not matched to a gene. The CDR3, as DNA: TGCGCCAGCAGCTCCGGAGGACAGGGGGCCGGGGCCAACGTCCTGACTTTC. This sequence encodes CASSSGGQGAGANVLTF.

The chain uses TRBV7-9 and TRBJ2-7, with D possibly being TRBD1 (5 bases). CDR1 and CDR2 from the germline V gene are SEHNR and FQNEAQ (reference sequence). V was clipped by 6 bases and J by 3 bases, with 12 bases between them. This CDR3 spans 13 amino acids. CDR3 in amino acids: CASRPEQGYEQYF. In DNA form, the CDR3 reads TGTGCCAGCAGGCCGGAGCAGGGCTACGAGCAGTACTTC.

The chain links TRBV3-1 to TRBJ2-1, with D perhaps TRBD1 (6 bases). The germline V gene encodes CDR1 LGHDT and CDR2 YNNKEL (reference sequence). V lost 0 bases to trimming and J lost 6 bases, with 15 bases between them. The CDR3 covers 16 residues. CDR3: CASSQEPGTRGNEQFF. The CDR3 region has the DNA TGTGCCAGCAGCCAAGAGCCCGGGACCAGGGGCAATGAGCAGTTCTTC.

This chain links TRBV11-2 with TRBJ1-3, with D uncertain. The CDR3 totals 12 residues. V dropped 1 base and J dropped 8 bases, with 6 bases sitting between them. Germline CDR1 SGHAT, CDR2 FQNNGV. CDR3 in DNA: TGTGCCAGCAGCTTAGTTTCAGACACCATATATTTT. This encodes CASSLVSDTIYF.

This clonotype was counted at least ten times. The rearrangement uses TRBV5-5 and TRBJ2-1; the match to TRBD1 covers 7 bases. CDR3 length equals 13 residues. Losses at the gene ends were 1 base for V and 7 bases for J; bases not matched to a gene: 2. Looked up from germline, CDR1 is SGHKS and CDR2 is YYEKEE (reference sequence). The CDR3 sequence: CASSLTGDNEQFF. The CDR3 nucleotides read TGTGCCAGCAGCTTGACAGGGGATAATGAGCAGTTCTTC.

This clonotype was observed at least ten times. This chain uses TRBV4-1 with TRBJ2-1; D not certain. This CDR3 is 16 amino acids long. The ends were cut back, 4 bases at V and 5 bases at J, with 18 bases in the middle. Germline V gives CDR1 MGHRA, CDR2 YSYEKL. Here the CDR3 reads CASSLQAYSEDNEQFF. The CDR3, as DNA: TGCGCCAGCAGCCTGCAGGCCTACTCGGAAGACAATGAGCAGTTCTTC.

This clonotype was recorded many times. V usage is TRBV12-3 or TRBV12-4 and J usage is TRBJ1-2; no reliable D call. The germline V and J ends were trimmed by 6 bases and 2 bases, with 13 bases remaining between them. The CDR3 length is 14 residues. CDR3 region: CASSFMPRNYGYTF. The CDR3 DNA reads TGTGCCAGCAGCTTTATGCCTAGAAACTATGGCTACACCTTC.

Comment on this clonotype: This may stem from a read error, because a much larger clone lies one nucleotide away. The chain has TRBV12-3 or TRBV12-4 and TRBJ2-1; 7 bases are shared with TRBD1. V dropped 2 bases and J dropped 15; count of bases not matched to a gene: 7. There are 12 residues in the CDR3. CDR3 amino acids: CASSLKGARPFF. The CDR3 region has the DNA TGTGCCAGCAGTTTAAAGGGGGCGAGGCCGTTCTTC.

This clonotype came up many times. The chain employs TRBV12-3 or TRBV12-4 and TRBJ1-5, with D perhaps TRBD1 (5 bases). This CDR3 region has 13 residues. The V and J ends lost 10 bases and 5 bases respectively, with 15 bases between them. The CDR3 DNA sequence: TGTGCCACCTCGCGGGGGAGGGATCAGCCCCAGCATTTT. Encoded protein: CATSRGRDQPQHF.

This clonotype has a handful of counts. The chain combines TRBV19 with TRBJ1-3; no reliable D call. The CDR3 spans 14 residues. The V and J ends lost 8 bases and 2 bases respectively, with 13 bases between them. Germline loops: CDR1 LNHDA, CDR2 SQIVND (reference sequence). The CDR3 sequence is CASSHRAPGNTIYF. For the CDR3, the DNA is TGTGCCAGTTCCCACCGAGCGCCTGGAAACACCATATATTTT.

The V call is TRBV29-1, the J call TRBJ2-1, with 10 bases identical to TRBD1. The CDR3 runs 13 residues. V lost 8 bases and J lost 2; bases outside the gene matches: 3. Germline V gene data show CDR1 as SQVTM and CDR2 as ANQGSEA. CDR3 in DNA: TGCAGCACCGGGACAGGGGCCTACAATGAGCAGTTCTTC. This translates into CSTGTGAYNEQFF.

The V and J genes are TRBV6-6 and TRBJ2-7, with unresolved D. From germline, CDR1 is MNHNY and CDR2 SVGAGI (reference sequence). This CDR3 region has 11 residues. V lost 8 bases and J 1 base, leaving 6 bases between the germline ends. In nucleotides, the CDR3 is TGTGCCAGCCTCTCATCCTACGAGCAGTACTTC. Amino acid sequence: CASLSSYEQYF.

The V call is TRBV7-9, the J call TRBJ1-1, with D possibly matching TRBD1 (5 bases). Looked up from germline, CDR1 is SEHNR and CDR2 is FQNEAQ (reference sequence). Trimming stripped 2 bases from V and 2 bases from J, with 9 bases between. The CDR3 runs 14 residues. The CDR3 sequence is CASSLRGHNTEAFF. The CDR3 DNA reads TGTGCCAGCAGCTTACGTGGACACAACACTGAAGCTTTCTTT.

In nucleotides, the CDR3 is TGTGCCAGCCATCTTTACAACGGGGATACGCAGTATTTT. Encoded protein: CASHLYNGDTQYF. The chain couples TRBV6-6 to TRBJ2-3, with D unclear. Germline V gene data show CDR1 as MNHNY and CDR2 as SVGAGI (reference sequence). Trimming took 8 bases from V and 6 from J, leaving 15 bases between them. CDR3 length equals 13 residues.

V usage is TRBV5-1 and J usage is TRBJ2-7; 8 bases map to TRBD1. Germline CDR1 and CDR2: SGHRS and YFSETQ. The CDR3 consists of 15 residues. Trimming removed 4 bases from V and 6 bases from J; junction bases left unmatched: 12. CDR3 protein: CASSPGQGRLSEQYF. The CDR3 nucleotides are TGCGCCAGCAGCCCAGGACAGGGTAGGCTTAGCGAGCAGTACTTC.

V is TRBV20-1 and J is TRBJ2-3; 7 bases match TRBD1. The CDR3 is 14 amino acids. Germline assignment: CDR1 DFQATT and CDR2 SNEGSKA (reference sequence). Trimming cost V 7 bases and J 4 bases; bases outside gene matches: 11. The CDR3 spells CSGSRDSLADTQYF. The CDR3, as DNA: TGCAGTGGATCACGGGACAGTCTGGCAGATACGCAGTATTTT.

This clonotype was seen repeatedly, ten times or more. The CDR3 nucleotides read TGTGCCTGGAGTGCACTAGCGGTTCCCACAGATACGCAGTATTTT. Amino acid sequence: CAWSALAVPTDTQYF. V usage is TRBV30 and J usage is TRBJ2-3; 8 bases match TRBD2. Germline loops: CDR1 GTSNPN, CDR2 SVGIG (reference sequence). The CDR3 has 15 amino acids. V shed 1 base, J shed 2 bases, and the junction held 5 bases outside the gene matches.

The chain has TRBV27 and TRBJ2-1; D not certain. V was clipped by 3 bases and J by 2 bases, with 11 bases between them. This CDR3 is built from 15 residues. CDR1 and CDR2 (germline): MNHEY, SMNVEV (reference sequence). The CDR3 DNA sequence: TGTGCCAGCAGTTTTTATGCAGGAGCCTACAATGAGCAGTTCTTC. Its protein is CASSFYAGAYNEQFF.